This T cell receptor beta chain was retrieved from a study of blood T cell repertoires in COVID-19. The V gene lost 3 bases and the J gene lost 2 bases, with 15 bases spanning the gap. The CDR3 has 16 residues. Germline lookup yields CDR1 SGHRS and CDR2 YFSETQ. Repertoires were generated with immunoSEQ multiplex PCR, while TCRdb's copy carries only in-frame clones and drops some. Of 190,000 or so clones in the sample, about 81% were seen once. The specimen sequenced was PBMCs or T cells enriched from blood (not recorded which). The chain links TRBV5-1 to TRBJ2-4; weak D call: TRBD2 (6 bases). The receptor was isolated from a man in his forties or fifties who had recovered from COVID-19. DNA for the CDR3: TGCGCCAGCAGCTCGGGGGTGCAGGGCCCCAAAAACATTCAGTACTTC. This encodes CASSSGVQGPKNIQYF.